The entry that follows covers one T cell receptor (beta chain) sequence. No antigen is known for it. No patient had a history of multiple malignancies, as such patients were excluded. Marked H&E slides guided macrodissection of tumor areas from four or five unstained, deparaffinized approximately 10 um sections. The assay was immunoSEQ multiplex PCR, and TCRdb's table has in-frame clones only and misses some. The table has 650 to 700 clones, approximately 92% seen once; the top ten hold 6% to 8.5%. This CDR3 spans 15 amino acids. V dropped 0 bases and J dropped 0 bases, with 7 bases sitting between them. The germline V gene has CDR1 SEHNR and CDR2 FQNEAQ (reference sequence). The data were obtained in a study of T cells in lung cancer brain metastases. The study, taken as a whole, reports: DNA fragmentation in FFPE samples may have prevented full retrieval of the infiltrating T cell repertoire.

The sample taken for sequencing was tumor tissue from a brain metastasis. V usage is TRBV7-9 and J usage is TRBJ2-3; D is unresolved. The TCR was taken from a man aged 60 to 69 with non-small cell lung cancer that had spread to the brain. The CDR3 sequence: CASSLAARSTDTQYF. The CDR3 nucleotides read TGTGCCAGCAGCTTAGCTGCGCGTAGCACAGATACGCAGTATTTT. Full variable domain (rest looked up from reference TRBV7-9 and TRBJ2-3): DTGVSQNPRHKITKRGQNVTFRCDPISEHNRLYWYRQTLGQGPEFLTYFQNEAQLEKSRLLSDRFSAERPKGSFSTLEIQRTEQGDSAMYLCASSLAARSTDTQYFGPGTRLTVL.